This T cell receptor beta chain was captured in a study of CD8+CD57+ T cells in acquired aplastic anemia. Overall study: Sorted CD4+ plus CD8+ cells gave DNA averaging around 3 ug.

The CDR3 has 19 residues. CDR1 is SEHNR, CDR2 FQNEAQ, per germline (reference sequence). Trimming cost V 5 bases and J 1 base; bases outside gene matches: 11. Individuals selected for sequencing had exhibited CD8+CD57+ cell expansion on flow cytometry. As a group, the patients uniformly had severe acquired aplastic anemia. Study-wide points: No significant difference in CD8+ Simpson's diversity was found between patients and controls. Overlap between patients and controls comprised 25 to 30 CD8+ CDR3 sequences.

Genomic DNA constituted the template upon which TCR beta VDJ and CDR3 profiling was performed. TCRdb ran MiXCR on the reads and lists one entry per CDR3 protein. The sample shows approximately 220,000 distinct CDR3 sequences, less than 60% of them seen only once. About this clonotype itself: Antigen specificity is unknown.

This chain joins TRBV7-9 and TRBJ2-1, with TRBD2 matching over 13 bases. The receptor was derived from a human donor with aplastic anemia. The specimen sequenced was sorted CD4+, CD8+, or CD8+CD57+ T cells (not recorded which) from PBMCs. The CDR3 sequence: CASSLTPGTSGVSYNEQFF. CDR3 DNA sequence: TGTGCCAGCAGCCTTACCCCCGGGACTAGCGGGGTGTCCTACAATGAGCAGTTCTTC. Supplemented by reference TRBV7-9 and TRBJ2-1, the full variable domain reads DTGVSQNPRHKITKRGQNVTFRCDPISEHNRLYWYRQTLGQGPEFLTYFQNEAQLEKSRLLSDRFSAERPKGSFSTLEIQRTEQGDSAMYLCASSLTPGTSGVSYNEQFFGPGTRLTVL.